This TCR beta chain was retrieved from a study of cytomegalovirus exposure and HLA in healthy donors. Study-level results: The presence/absence work took it that sequencing depth was about the same across donors. Certain sequence variants were highly shared and formed a cluster, and this cluster was likely a sequencing artifact. The authors later linked a missense DCLRE1C variant to TCR beta V- and J-gene trimming. What TCR beta sequences reportedly achieved was accurate prediction of HLA-A and HLA-B alleles in most subjects.

Comment on this clone: Antigen specificity is unknown.

Vbeta (60) and Jbeta (13) primers were used in the PCR. Sequenced by immunoSEQ multiplex PCR; TCRdb stores in-frame clones only, minus some. The table includes 80,000 or so clones, 75% to 80% detected once. V lost 0 bases, J lost 0 bases, and 11 bases stayed unmatched. This CDR3 has 19 residues. Looked up from germline, CDR1 is MNHEY and CDR2 is SMNVEV (reference sequence). Sequenced material: PBMCs. The origin of this receptor is a man aged 40-49 years in good health and CMV-seronegative. The chain employs TRBV27 and TRBJ2-1, with 7 nucleotides matching TRBD2. CDR3 in DNA: TGTGCCAGCAGTTTATCCCGTGGGCTAGCGGTGAGCTCCTACAATGAGCAGTTCTTC. Translation gives CASSLSRGLAVSSYNEQFF.